Listed below are T cell receptor beta chains from one sample, sequenced in a study of identical twins. TCRdb used MiXCR to reprocess the 5' RACE reads, holding one entry per CDR3 protein. Of 690,000 or so distinct CDR3 sequences in the sample, approximately 9% were seen once. These data were also filed under a second study, of yellow fever vaccine responses in identical twins.

The specimen sequenced was PBMCs. The source is a woman aged 18 to 35 in good health. The CDR3 runs from the conserved cysteine through the conserved F or W. D genes are given only for firm matches. Size is omitted from some rows. Given values are once, few, many or a class for expanded clones.

cdr3_length	v_call	d_call	j_call	clone_size	cdr3_aa	cdr3_nt
13	TRBV14	NA	TRBJ1-1	NA	CASSHWGNTEAFF	TGTGCCAGCAGCCACTGGGGGAACACTGAAGCTTTCTTT
13	TRBV10-1	NA	TRBJ2-1	NA	CASSESTYNEQFF	TGCGCCAGCAGTGAGTCCACCTACAATGAGCAGTTCTTC
15	TRBV7-8	NA	TRBJ1-5	many	CASSLGSVSNQPQHF	TGTGCCAGCAGCTTAGGGTCAGTTAGCAATCAGCCCCAGCATTTT
18	TRBV12-3/TRBV12-4	NA	TRBJ2-3	NA	CAISLALMGVRSTDTQYF	TGTGCCATCAGTTTAGCGCTTATGGGGGTGCGGAGCACAGATACGCAGTATTTT
13	TRBV7-9	NA	TRBJ2-1	few	CASTFSETGEQFF	TGTGCCAGCACCTTTTCTGAGACGGGTGAGCAGTTCTTC
14	TRBV20-1	NA	TRBJ2-2	NA	CSARGPTGTGELFF	TGCAGTGCTCGGGGTCCTACGGGAACCGGGGAGCTGTTTTTT
16	TRBV12-3/TRBV12-4	TRBD2	TRBJ2-1	few	CASSLMLAGTWNEQFF	TGTGCCAGCAGTTTAATGTTAGCGGGAACGTGGAATGAGCAGTTCTTC
16	TRBV12-3/TRBV12-4	NA	TRBJ2-6	once	CTSISDPSRGANVLTF	TGTACCAGCATTTCGGATCCGTCAAGGGGGGCCAACGTCCTGACTTTC
14	TRBV20-1	TRBD2	TRBJ2-1	few	CSARVVAGLDEQFF	TGCAGTGCTAGGGTAGTAGCGGGGTTGGATGAGCAGTTCTTC
14	TRBV6-1	TRBD2	TRBJ2-5	few	CATQRLAVPETQYF	TGTGCCACCCAAAGACTAGCGGTACCGGAGACCCAGTACTTC
14	TRBV10-3	TRBD2	TRBJ2-7	NA	CAITHGGGSLEQYF	TGTGCCATCACCCACGGCGGGGGTTCTCTCGAGCAGTACTTC
14	TRBV12-3/TRBV12-4	TRBD1	TRBJ2-1	many	CASKSGTGSNEQFF	TGTGCCAGCAAAAGTGGGACAGGGTCAAATGAGCAGTTCTTC
14	TRBV29-1	TRBD1	TRBJ2-7	few	CSVTGTEPSYEQYF	TGCAGCGTTACCGGGACAGAGCCCTCCTACGAGCAGTACTTC
11	TRBV7-2	NA	TRBJ2-7	many	CASSLNREQYF	TGTGCCAGCAGCTTAAATCGCGAGCAGTACTTC
16	TRBV5-1	NA	TRBJ2-7	NA	CASTYLTGPKVYEQYF	TGCGCCAGCACCTACCTAACGGGGCCGAAGGTCTACGAGCAGTACTTC
13	TRBV29-1	TRBD2	TRBJ2-1	few	CSVGGRDYNEQFF	TGCAGCGTCGGGGGGAGGGATTACAATGAGCAGTTCTTC
13	TRBV6-1	NA	TRBJ1-1	NA	CASKDGRLEWAFF	TGTGCCAGCAAGGACGGACGACTGGAGTGGGCTTTCTTT
14	TRBV29-1	TRBD1	TRBJ2-7	few	CSVKRTGSSYEQYF	TGCAGCGTTAAAAGGACAGGGAGCTCCTACGAGCAGTACTTC
15	TRBV20-1	TRBD2	TRBJ2-3	NA	CSATNSGGGPDTQYF	TGCAGTGCTACCAATAGCGGGGGGGGCCCAGATACGCAGTATTTT
16	TRBV5-1	NA	TRBJ2-3	NA	CASSLGGARSTDTQYF	TGCGCCAGCAGCTTGGGAGGGGCGAGGAGCACAGATACGCAGTATTTT
14	TRBV29-1	NA	TRBJ2-7	few	CSVEEGANNSEQYF	TGCAGCGTTGAAGAGGGAGCAAACAACAGCGAGCAGTACTTC
19	TRBV12-3/TRBV12-4	TRBD2	TRBJ2-1	few	CASNTGAPGRLANYNEQFF	TGTGCCAGCAATACCGGGGCCCCCGGAAGACTAGCCAACTACAATGAGCAGTTCTTC
14	TRBV11-1	NA	TRBJ2-4	NA	CASSLSGIQNIQYF	TGTGCCAGCAGCTTATCCGGGATCCAAAACATTCAGTACTTC
15	TRBV5-1	NA	TRBJ2-5	many	CASSAGPQGVETQYF	TGCGCCAGCAGCGCAGGTCCTCAAGGCGTGGAGACCCAGTACTTC
13	TRBV12-3/TRBV12-4	NA	TRBJ1-1	many	CASSPHPNIEAFF	TGTGCCAGCAGCCCCCACCCGAATATTGAAGCTTTCTTT
15	TRBV3-1	TRBD2	TRBJ2-1	many	CASSQDAGVRNEQFF	TGTGCCAGCAGCCAAGACGCGGGAGTTCGTAATGAGCAGTTCTTC
13	TRBV20-1	NA	TRBJ2-1	NA	CLNLQREYNEQFF	TGCCTAAACCTCCAGCGTGAGTACAATGAGCAGTTCTTC
16	TRBV12-3/TRBV12-4	NA	TRBJ1-4	NA	CASSWYGVSTNEKLFF	TGTGCCAGCAGTTGGTATGGGGTTTCAACTAATGAAAAACTGTTTTTT